The text below deals with one T cell receptor (beta chain). This clonotype appeared a few times. No antigen is known for it. No quality values exist for individual bases; no much larger clone is one base distant. The library was built by means of multiplex PCR. TCRdb lists the instrument as Illumina HiSeq 4000. CDR3 regions were amplified by Arm-PCR with iRepertoire HTBI primers to construct TCR beta libraries. Gel purification was performed on PCR products prior to sequencing. The original pipeline was this. Gene usage analysis of CDR3 amino acid clonotypes relied on the 60 or so TRBV and about 15 TRBJ segments identified across samples. Filtered high-quality paired reads were merged into contigs using COPE and FqMerger. BLAST was used to align contigs to IMGT TRBV, TRBD and TRBJ reference genes, with CDR3 defined following IMGT. Any clonotype with a frequency above 0.1% was counted as a highly expanded clone. Repertoire diversity was measured by Shannon entropy, and V-J evenness by the Gini coefficient. A clonotype found in more than one individual was treated as public. TCRdb cleaned the public reads at Q25 with fastp, built clones with MiXCR and kept in-frame beta chains. One record per CDR3 amino acid sequence lists the most common genes and DNA. The V and J calls and clone size come from TCRdb's table, not from the authors' own analysis. The sample table holds 390,000 or so distinct CDR3 sequences, of which about an eighth were seen once. The ten largest clones represent 18% of the sample.

The time point label of this sample denotes: newly diagnosed GD, antithyroid drugs for less than 3 months. RNA was extracted from PBMCs in TRIzol for both TCR sequencing and RNA sequencing. The diagnosis of Graves' disease was made according to American Thyroid Association guidelines. Recruitment of patients was carried out at an endocrinology department in Xi'an, China. Each patient gave roughly 8.4 milliliters of peripheral blood, collected in an EDTA anticoagulant tube. Ficoll Paque Plus density gradient separation was used to isolate PBMCs, and no additional T cell sorting was done. An Agilent 2100 Bioanalyzer and agarose gel were used to assess RNA quality, and a NanoDrop 2000 was used to measure RNA concentration. This specimen comes from a study of regulatory T cells in long-lasting Graves disease (dated by TCRdb to the early 2020s). For context, the study as a whole: Newly diagnosed Graves' disease patients had taken antithyroid drugs for less than 3 months. This study used TCR sequencing and RNA sequencing of peripheral blood to compare persistent Graves' disease patients against newly diagnosed Graves' disease patients. The study was conducted in China and was registered as a clinical trial. A total of around 35 samples underwent TCR sequencing, from about 13 patients with persistent Graves' disease and roughly 20 patients with newly diagnosed Graves' disease. Findings and caveats that apply to the study as a whole: Sequencing and analysis were restricted to the TCR beta chain. The small sample size was acknowledged by the authors as a limitation that may reduce accuracy. Compared with newly diagnosed patients, persistent Graves' disease patients had lower TCR Shannon entropy and fewer highly expanded clones, which suggests clonal expansion. A larger number of public clonotypes was shared among persistent patients (approximately 2,500) than among newly diagnosed patients (around 870). Peripheral blood alone was examined, since thyroid tissue, which constituted the primary lesion, could not be accessed.

This sample was shared with a second study, whose subject was T cells in Graves' hyperthyroidism and ophthalmopathy. Looking at the second paper: A patient counted as having stable Graves' hyperthyroidism if no progression to ophthalmopathy occurred over 18 months of follow-up. Hyperthyroidism patients were newly diagnosed, with disease duration under 2 months, and aged 18 to 65 years. Exclusion was applied to patients with uncontrolled infections, other autoimmune diseases, pregnancy or lactation. Diagnoses were based on clinical symptoms, serum thyroxine and TRAb, thyroid ultrasound and orbital computed tomography. The TCR CDR3 was subjected to a first round of RT-PCR using the HTBI primer set and the Qiagen OneStep RT-PCR kit. Most expanded thyroid clonotypes (frequency above 0.001) were also found in blood, which suggests that blood repertoires may mirror thyroid immune responses. In cross-validation, a model built on a 13 V-J signature told ophthalmopathy apart from stable hyperthyroidism with approximately 90% sensitivity and about 81% specificity, and in testing the same model reached 80%/75%. During validation, the model predicted progression to ophthalmopathy a median of about 6.5 months ahead of onset, with almost 71% sensitivity and 72% to 85% specificity. TCR V-J signatures able to tell the groups apart were searched for in a discovery cohort of approximately 95 patients, of whom more than 40 had Graves' ophthalmopathy and roughly 57 had stable Graves' hyperthyroidism. Whether ophthalmopathy could be predicted prospectively was tested in an independent validation cohort made up of 18 to 20 hyperthyroidism patients plus 17 patients who later progressed to ophthalmopathy. The 100 discovery patients were randomly split 7:3 into training and test sets. Thyroid tissue and blood T-cell repertoires from about 6 Graves' hyperthyroidism patients were also compared in the study. After blood sampling, hyperthyroidism patients were treated with methimazole at a starting dose of 30 mg daily, and ophthalmopathy patients were treated with high-dose intravenous methylprednisolone. The libraries were constructed in a second round of multiplex PCR and then size-selected and purified. Sequencing of the libraries was done on an Illumina HiSeq2000 using paired-end 100 bp reads. Raw data were processed with SOAPnuke, discarding reads with adapters, uncalled bases, mean Phred below 15, or no exact constant-primer or identifier match. High-quality paired reads were merged using COPE v1.2.5, and each unique nucleotide sequence was defined as a clonotype. MiTCR v1.1 was used to align clonotypes to the IMGT TRBV, TRBD and TRBJ reference segments. Only V-J combinations with frequency above 0.0001, covering 99% to 99.2% of repertoires, were analysed. A TCS score was defined as the ratio of F50 (clonal expansion) to E x V (chaos), with BLOSUM62-based TCRdist applied between CDR3 peptides within each V-J. Welch's t-statistics and random forest reduced approximately 520 V-J features to 13, which were used in a naive Bayes classifier (R e1071). No statistical method was used to fix the sample size in advance, and group allocation was not hidden from the investigators. TCR Vbeta CDR3 sequencing of 135 peripheral blood samples (over 40 ophthalmopathy, over 70 hyperthyroidism and around 17 progressor patients) is reported in the paper.

This TCR was sampled from a woman younger than 35 with Graves disease. Donor details come from another sample of the same person, matched by shared clones. Material: peripheral blood mononuclear cells (PBMCs), obtained at new diagnosis, from a patient treated with antithyroid drugs.

The CDR3 is CASSHNAQGTGLAFF. The nucleotides are TGTGCCAGCAGCCACAATGCCCAGGGGACAGGGCTTGCTTTCTTT. The sequence joins TRBV11-2 to TRBJ1-1; 9 central bases correspond to TRBD1. CDR3 length: 15 amino acids, cysteine to phenylalanine. The retained sequence is limited to the CDR3, 45 bases, with the frame set at the first base. CDR1 and CDR2 (SGHAT, FQNNGV) derive from the germline V gene. Relative to germline, V is missing 5 bases and J is missing 11 bases, with 15 bases of the junction outside any gene match.